This T cell receptor beta chain was recovered during a study of T cell responses to AZD1222 COVID-19 vaccine. Profiled with immunoSEQ multiplex PCR; TCRdb holds only in-frame clones, not every one. Among 120,000 to 150,000 clones listed, around nine tenths were seen once. With V trimmed by 8 bases and J by 3 bases, 16 bases remained unmatched. There are 17 residues in the CDR3. The germline V gene has CDR1 KGHSH and CDR2 LQKENI. The gene calls are TRBV18 and TRBJ2-7; TRBD2 matches 10 bases. Sequences were derived from peripheral blood, sampled on day 0 of AZD1222 vaccination. The clonotype comes from an adult in good health. The CDR3 spells CASTKSGALAGLYEQYF. The CDR3 DNA sequence: TGTGCCAGCACAAAATCGGGAGCACTAGCGGGACTCTACGAGCAGTACTTC.